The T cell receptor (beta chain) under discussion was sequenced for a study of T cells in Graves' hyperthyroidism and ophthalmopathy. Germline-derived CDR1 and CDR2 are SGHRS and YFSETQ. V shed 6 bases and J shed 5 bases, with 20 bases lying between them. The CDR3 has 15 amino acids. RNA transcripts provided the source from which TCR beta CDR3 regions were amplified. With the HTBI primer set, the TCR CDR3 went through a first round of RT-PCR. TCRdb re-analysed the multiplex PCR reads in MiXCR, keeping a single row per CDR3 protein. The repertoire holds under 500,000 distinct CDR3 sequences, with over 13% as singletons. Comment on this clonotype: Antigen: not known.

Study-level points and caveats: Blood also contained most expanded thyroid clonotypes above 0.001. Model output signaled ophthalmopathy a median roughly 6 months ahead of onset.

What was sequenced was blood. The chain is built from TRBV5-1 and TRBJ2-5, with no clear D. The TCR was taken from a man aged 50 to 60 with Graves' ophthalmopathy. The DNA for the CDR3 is TGCGCCAGCAACCCCCGGGTTACGAGTACGGAGACCCAGTACTTC. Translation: CASNPRVTSTETQYF.